This T cell receptor (beta chain) was captured by sequencing in a study of radiation and T cells in renal cell carcinoma. Findings and limits, study-wide: Top tumor clonotypes rose in blood 2 weeks post-radiation, then contracted. Without pretreatment biopsies, baseline tumor clonotype presence was undetermined.

The method was immunoSEQ multiplex PCR; TCRdb's version includes in-frame clones alone and lacks a portion of them. The repertoire has some 76,000 clones, more than 75% of them found once; the top ten carry about 6%. The germline V gene has CDR1 LNHNV and CDR2 YYDKDF (reference sequence). V lost 0 bases to trimming and J lost 0 bases, with 6 bases between them. This CDR3 is 15 amino acids long. Time point here: blood 2 weeks post-SBRT. Sample treatment: 15 Gy SBRT to primary tumor, nephrectomy 4 weeks later. Blood was sampled at baseline, 2 weeks and 4 weeks after SBRT. The tumor was a clear cell renal cell carcinoma. Concerning this clone itself: Its target is unknown.

The chain links TRBV15 to TRBJ1-3; D gene ambiguous. The clonotype was recovered from a man aged 60 to 75 with renal cell carcinoma. Sequenced material: blood, taken from a patient whose treatment included radiotherapy and nephrectomy. The CDR3 DNA follows: TGTGCCACCAGCAGAGAATTACTCTCTGGAAACACCATATATTTT. Encoded protein: CATSRELLSGNTIYF.